The 7 T cell receptor beta chains in this list originate from one sample, sequenced in a study of blood T cells in healthy people across ages. The use of a sample-barcoded 5' primer and a J-beta primer mix characterized a second PCR of roughly 7 to 11 cycles. Each CDR3 protein gets one entry after TCRdb re-called the 5' RACE reads with MiXCR. The table records 650,000 to 800,000 distinct CDR3 sequences, about 42% of them present only once. The specimen sequenced was blood. The receptors derive from a man aged 55 to 70 in good health.

The chain joins TRBV6-6 to TRBJ2-7, with TRBD2 matching 10 bases. The V segment lost 5 bases and the J segment 5 bases; nucleotides outside the gene matches: 12. The CDR3 is 16 amino acids. The germline V gene encodes CDR1 MNHNY and CDR2 SVGAGI (reference sequence). CDR3 coding DNA: TGTGCCAGCAGTCCCCTTGGAGCGGGGGGGTCCGACGAGCAGTACTTC. Translation gives CASSPLGAGGSDEQYF.

The rearrangement uses TRBV2 and TRBJ1-1, with 10 bases aligning to TRBD1. The ends lost 7 bases at V and 5 bases at J; junction bases unmatched: 7. The germline CDR1 and CDR2 sequences are SNHLY and FYNNEI. The CDR3 has 14 residues. This CDR3 reads CASTMTGGATEAFF. As DNA, the CDR3 is TGTGCCAGCACCATGACAGGGGGCGCGACTGAAGCTTTCTTT.

This clonotype was counted between two and nine times. The chain employs TRBV4-3 and TRBJ1-6; D ambiguous. CDR3 length: 15 amino acids. The V gene lost 6 bases and the J gene lost 9 bases, with 18 bases spanning the gap. Per germline, CDR1 LGHNA and CDR2 YSLEER. CDR3: CASSPSFQLGSPLHF. For the CDR3, the DNA is TGCGCCAGCAGTCCATCGTTCCAGCTCGGTTCACCCCTCCACTTT.

This clonotype came up a few times. This chain joins TRBV12-3 or TRBV12-4 and TRBJ2-7; TRBD1 agrees at 9 bases. V lost 6 bases to trimming and J lost 6 bases; unmatched junction nucleotides: 12. The CDR3 runs to 15 residues. The CDR3: CASRRKGTGTREQYF. CDR3 DNA sequence: TGTGCCAGCAGACGAAAGGGGACAGGGACTCGCGAGCAGTACTTC.

This chain connects TRBV6-5 to TRBJ1-2; TRBD1 aligns across 7 bases. After removal of 5 bases from V and 4 bases from J, the junction contained 10 bases not matched to a gene. The CDR3 loop spans 15 amino acids. Germline V CDR1 and CDR2: MNHEY, SVGAGI. Here the CDR3 reads CASSDRDSLVYGYTF. CDR3 DNA sequence: TGTGCCAGCAGTGACCGGGACAGTCTAGTCTATGGCTACACCTTC.

This clonotype was seen ten or more times. The rearrangement links TRBV7-2 to TRBJ2-1; D not certain. Per the germline V gene, CDR1 is SGHTA and CDR2 is FQGNSA. This CDR3 has 15 amino acids. V lost 2 bases and J 7 bases, leaving 15 bases between the germline ends. CDR3 DNA: TGTGCCAGCAGCTTAAGTCCAGGTGTAAGGAATGAGCAGTTCTTC. It translates to CASSLSPGVRNEQFF.

The chain employs TRBV6-9 and TRBJ2-7, with D perhaps TRBD2 (6 bases). V lost 5 bases, J lost 2 bases, and 19 bases lay in between. The CDR3 totals 16 residues. Germline CDR1 MNHGY, CDR2 SVAAGI. DNA for the CDR3: TGTGCCAGCAGTCCCCTTTCGGGGGTTGTCCCCTACGAGCAGTACTTC. This codes for CASSPLSGVVPYEQYF.